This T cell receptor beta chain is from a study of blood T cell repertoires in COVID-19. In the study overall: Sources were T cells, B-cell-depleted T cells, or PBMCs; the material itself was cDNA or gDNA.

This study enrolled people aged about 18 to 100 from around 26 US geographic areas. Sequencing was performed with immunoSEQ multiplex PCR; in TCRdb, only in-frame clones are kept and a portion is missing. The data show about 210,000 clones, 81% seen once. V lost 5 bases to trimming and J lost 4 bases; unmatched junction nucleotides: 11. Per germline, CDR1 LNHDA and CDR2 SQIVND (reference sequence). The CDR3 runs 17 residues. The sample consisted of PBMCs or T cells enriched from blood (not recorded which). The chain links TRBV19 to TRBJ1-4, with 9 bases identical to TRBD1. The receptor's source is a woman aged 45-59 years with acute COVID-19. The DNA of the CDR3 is TGTGCCAGTAGTTCGCGGCAGGGGACAGGGTTTAATGAAAAACTGTTTTTT. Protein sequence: CASSSRQGTGFNEKLFF.